These 24 T cell receptor beta chains came from one sample sequenced in a study of blood T cell repertoires in COVID-19. Assay used: immunoSEQ multiplex PCR; TCRdb lists only in-frame clones, some missing. Among hundreds of thousands of clones listed, more than 70% were seen once. Sequenced: peripheral blood. The receptors shown here come from a woman aged 25 to 39 who had recovered from COVID-19.

This chain joins TRBV11-1 and TRBJ2-4, with 7 bases that match TRBD1. The CDR3 length is 13 residues. Trimming at V came to 3 bases and at J to 11 bases, leaving 7 bases not matched to a gene. Germline lookup yields CDR1 SGHAT and CDR2 FQDESV (reference sequence). The CDR3 spells CASSFEQGVFQYF. The DNA for the CDR3 is TGTGCCAGCAGCTTCGAGCAGGGGGTTTTTCAGTACTTC.

The chain recombines TRBV7-8 with TRBJ2-7; D gene ambiguous. V lost 1 base to trimming and J lost 0 bases, with 10 bases between them. The CDR3 is 15 residues long. Germline CDR1 reads SGHVS; CDR2 reads FQNEAQ. The DNA of the CDR3 is TGTGCCAGCAGCTTAGATCTAAGGAGCTCCTACGAGCAGTACTTC. Protein product: CASSLDLRSSYEQYF.

The chain uses TRBV5-1 and TRBJ2-5; 8 bases align to TRBD2. This CDR3 has 15 residues. V lost 2 bases to trimming and J lost 3 bases; unmatched junction nucleotides: 6. Germline V lookup: CDR1 SGHRS, CDR2 YFSETQ. CDR3 loop: CASSLLGLAEETQYF. DNA for the CDR3: TGCGCCAGCAGCTTACTCGGACTAGCCGAAGAGACCCAGTACTTC.

The rearrangement links TRBV15 to TRBJ2-7; TRBD1 matches at 8 bases. Unmatched junction bases numbered 2, after V lost 2 bases and J lost 2 bases. The CDR3 is 14 residues long. CDR1 and CDR2 (germline): LNHNV, YYDKDF (reference sequence). The CDR3 DNA reads as TGTGCCACCAGCAGAACAGGGGGGACCTACGAGCAGTACTTC. Amino acid sequence: CATSRTGGTYEQYF.

The CDR3 protein is CASSLPGFTEAFF. Written as DNA, the CDR3 is TGCGCCAGCAGCCTACCAGGGTTCACTGAAGCTTTCTTT. V usage is TRBV5-1 and J usage is TRBJ1-1, with D possibly matching TRBD1 (5 bases). CDR1 and CDR2 from the germline V gene are SGHRS and YFSETQ. V lost 4 bases and J 4 bases, leaving 11 bases between the germline ends. The CDR3 has 13 amino acids.

This clone was detected a few times. The genes are TRBV5-1 and TRBJ1-5; TRBD1 matches 7 bases. This CDR3 is 14 amino acids long. Germline CDR1 is SGHRS and CDR2 is YFSETQ. The V gene end was trimmed by 0 bases and the J gene end by 4 bases; junction bases not matched to a gene: 1. CDR3 region: CASSLGDRNQPQHF. In nucleotides, the CDR3 is TGCGCCAGCAGCTTGGGGGACAGAAATCAGCCCCAGCATTTT.

This clone was observed a handful of times. The chain joins TRBV4-2 to TRBJ2-5, with TRBD2 as a possible D gene (6 bases). V shed 1 base and J shed 3 bases, with 15 bases lying between them. Looked up from germline, CDR1 is LGHNA and CDR2 is YNFKEQ. The CDR3 is made up of 16 amino acids. Here the CDR3 DNA reads TGTGCCAGCAGCCAAGGAATGGCGGGGCAAAAAGAGACCCAGTACTTC. It specifies CASSQGMAGQKETQYF.

This clone occurred once. The chain employs TRBV27 and TRBJ2-5, with TRBD2 identical over 9 bases. With V trimmed by 6 bases and J by 5 bases, 16 bases remained unmatched. This CDR3 is built from 17 residues. The V gene's germline CDR1 is MNHEY and CDR2 SMNVEV (reference sequence). CDR3 in amino acids: CASSRPGAGGPGETQYF. CDR3 nucleotide sequence: TGTGCCAGCAGCCGACCGGGGGCGGGGGGGCCCGGCGAGACCCAGTACTTC.

This rearrangement joins TRBV10-3 to TRBJ2-3; D is unclear. Germline CDR1 is ENHRY and CDR2 is SYGVKD. The CDR3 spans 14 residues. Between the trimmed V and J ends, which lost 0 bases and 6 bases, there was a span of 10 bases. CDR3: CAISESTHGDTQYF. The CDR3 DNA is TGTGCCATCAGTGAGTCTACCCACGGGGATACGCAGTATTTT.

V is TRBV7-2 and J is TRBJ2-3; D is undetermined. Trimming took 3 bases from V and 4 from J, leaving 8 bases between them. CDR3 length: 13 residues. CDR1 SGHTA and CDR2 FQGNSA come from the germline V gene. The DNA for the CDR3 is TGTGCCAGCAGCTTCCAGCGACCAGATACGCAGTATTTT. Translated, it gives CASSFQRPDTQYF.

The chain combines TRBV30 with TRBJ2-5; unclear D gene. Germline V gene sequence: CDR1 GTSNPN, CDR2 SVGIG (reference sequence). V gave up 2 bases and J gave up 4 bases, with 11 bases separating them. The CDR3 covers 13 residues. CDR3 bases: TGTGCCTGGAGTTTAGGCCAGCGAGAGACCCAGTACTTC. Translating gives CAWSLGQRETQYF.

The V and J genes are TRBV4-2 and TRBJ1-3, with D unresolved. Germline CDR1 is LGHNA and CDR2 is YNFKEQ. V was shortened by 0 bases and J by 0 bases, with 6 bases between the two germline ends. This CDR3 is 15 amino acids long. CDR3 coding DNA: TGTGCCAGCAGCCAAGAGAGGAGCTCTGGAAACACCATATATTTT. Its translation is CASSQERSSGNTIYF.

This chain joins TRBV7-8 and TRBJ2-3; 8 bases align to TRBD2. The germline V gene encodes CDR1 SGHVS and CDR2 FQNEAQ. The junction had 7 bases not matched to a gene; V was cut back by 5 bases and J by 3 bases. CDR3 length: 15 amino acids. CDR3 amino acids: CASSPRGGQTDTQYF. The CDR3 DNA reads TGTGCCAGCAGCCCTCGGGGGGGCCAGACAGATACGCAGTATTTT. Variable domain in full (rest from reference TRBV7-8 and TRBJ2-3): GAGVSQSPRYKVAKRGQDVALRCDPISGHVSLFWYQQALGQGPEFLTYFQNEAQLDKSGLPSDRFFAERPEGSVSTLKIQRTQQEDSAVYLCASSPRGGQTDTQYFGPGTRLTVL.

The chain couples TRBV25-1 to TRBJ2-7; 7 bases fit TRBD1. Germline CDR1 reads MGHDK; CDR2 reads SYGVNS. The V and J ends lost 6 bases and 0 bases, in that order; junction bases with no gene match: 5. This CDR3 contains 14 residues. CDR3 DNA sequence: TGTGCCAGCAGATCGGGACAGAACTCCTACGAGCAGTACTTC. It yields the protein CASRSGQNSYEQYF.

V and J are TRBV18 and TRBJ2-7, with no clear D. The V end lost 3 bases, the J end lost 1 base, and 10 bases lay between the germline ends. Germline V gene lookup returns CDR1 KGHSH and CDR2 LQKENI. The CDR3 covers 14 residues. CDR3 nucleotide sequence: TGTGCCAGCTCACCCCCAGTTGCATCCTACGAGCAGTACTTC. Translated: CASSPPVASYEQYF.

The chain recombines TRBV6-5 with TRBJ2-2; D is uncertain. V was shortened by 6 bases and J by 2 bases, with 10 bases between the two germline ends. Germline V lookup: CDR1 MNHEY, CDR2 SVGAGI. The CDR3 has 14 residues. CDR3 residues: CASSKQSNTGELFF. The CDR3, as DNA: TGTGCCAGCAGCAAACAGAGTAACACCGGGGAGCTGTTTTTT.

The chain employs TRBV27 and TRBJ2-2; D gene uncertain. Trimming left V 2 bases short and J 5 bases short, with 9 bases between. Per the germline V gene, CDR1 is MNHEY and CDR2 is SMNVEV (reference sequence). The CDR3 is 14 residues long. The CDR3 region is CASSLEADTGELFF. Here the CDR3 DNA reads TGTGCCAGCAGTTTAGAGGCAGATACCGGGGAGCTGTTTTTT.

This clone was observed once. For the CDR3, the DNA is TGCGCCAGCAAAGACCTTTCACAAGCGGAATCACCCCTCCACTTT. The encoded protein is CASKDLSQAESPLHF. This chain links TRBV10-2 with TRBJ1-6; unclear D gene. The CDR3 totals 15 residues. The V and J ends lost 7 bases and 10 bases respectively, with 20 bases between them. Germline loops: CDR1 WSHSY, CDR2 SAAADI.

As to this clone: This same CDR3 is encoded by further DNA sequences in the sample. The gene calls are TRBV7-9 and TRBJ1-1; TRBD1 matches at 8 bases. The CDR3 covers 13 residues. The V segment lost 3 bases and the J segment 3 bases; nucleotides outside the gene matches: 0. Germline CDR1 SEHNR, CDR2 FQNEAQ (reference sequence). CDR3 nucleotide sequence: TGTGCCAGCAGCTTGGACAGGGACACTGAAGCTTTCTTT. It encodes CASSLDRDTEAFF.

This sequence joins TRBV6-5 and TRBJ2-1; 12 positions match TRBD2. Germline trimming cut 6 bases from V and 6 bases from J; bases unmatched to any gene: 0. The germline V gene has CDR1 MNHEY and CDR2 SVGAGI. The CDR3 length is 13 residues. The CDR3 reads CASRGLAGNEQFF. The DNA for the CDR3 is TGTGCCAGCAGGGGACTAGCGGGCAATGAGCAGTTCTTC.

The V gene is TRBV21-1, the J gene TRBJ1-4; the DNA was not used to check the table's D call, TRBD1. TRBV21-1 is assigned pseudogene status. CDR3 size: 14 residues. The CDR3: CASRTGRQGEKLFF. In nucleotides, the CDR3 is TGTGCCAGCAGGACAGGGAGACAAGGTGAAAAACTGTTTTTT.

The chain is built from TRBV5-1 and TRBJ1-5, with 9 positions matching TRBD1. From germline, CDR1 is SGHRS and CDR2 YFSETQ. The CDR3 is made up of 14 amino acids. Trimming at V came to 0 bases and at J to 9 bases, leaving 4 bases not matched to a gene. The CDR3 DNA is TGCGCCAGCAGCTTGGGGACAGGGGTGGGGCCCCAGCATTTT. Translation: CASSLGTGVGPQHF.

The chain couples TRBV20-1 to TRBJ1-4; 9 bases match TRBD1. The CDR3 totals 17 residues. Germline V gene sequence: CDR1 DFQATT, CDR2 SNEGSKA (reference sequence). J was trimmed by 2 bases and V by 6 bases; bases with no gene match: 13. CDR3 loop: CSASKPGQGFTNEKLFF. The CDR3 DNA follows: TGCAGTGCCAGTAAACCGGGACAGGGTTTCACTAATGAAAAACTGTTTTTT.

This chain links TRBV7-9 with TRBJ1-4; 9 nucleotides agree with TRBD1. The germline V gene has CDR1 SEHNR and CDR2 FQNEAQ (reference sequence). The CDR3 has 17 residues. V gave up 5 bases and J gave up 0 bases; unmatched junction bases: 7. CDR3 sequence (DNA): TGTGCCAGCAGCGGAAAGACAGGGGGGTCAACTAATGAAAAACTGTTTTTT. Amino acid sequence: CASSGKTGGSTNEKLFF.